This paragraph covers one T cell receptor beta chain sequence. Germline V gene lookup returns CDR1 MNHEY and CDR2 SMNVEV (reference sequence). V dropped 8 bases and J dropped 0; count of bases not matched to a gene: 3. This CDR3 has 15 residues. In the authors' workflow: It was from reference gene primer amplification that nucleated cell counts were estimated. The table came from immunoSEQ multiplex PCR; TCRdb's copy has only in-frame clones and leaves some out. The V and J calls and clone size were taken over from that table, and D and trimming were inferred from the DNA. Here the sample spans 150,000 to 200,000 clones, more than 70% being singletons. This entry comes from a study of blood T cell repertoires in COVID-19. The wider study: From T cells, B-cell-depleted T cells, or PBMCs came the material, which was cDNA or gDNA.

Sequencing was done on a sample of peripheral blood. The genes are TRBV27 and TRBJ1-6, with TRBD1 identical over 8 bases. The sequence was obtained from a man aged 40-49 years with active or convalescent COVID-19. This CDR3 is CASRQGSSYNSPLHF. CDR3 sequence (DNA): TGTGCCAGCCGACAGGGGAGCTCCTATAATTCACCCCTCCACTTT.